This T cell receptor (beta chain) was documented in a study of T-cell reconstitution after alpha-beta-depleted transplantation in children. A TCRbeta library incorporating unique molecular identifiers was prepared. TCRdb re-called the PCR reads through MiXCR, storing one row per CDR3 protein. The sample includes under 300,000 distinct CDR3 sequences, 7.5% to 10% seen only once; the top ten take roughly 5.1%. As regards this clonotype: A read error may explain this, as a much larger clone is one base away.

The V and J ends lost 1 base and 10 bases respectively, with 13 bases between them. CDR3 length: 12 residues. Germline V gives CDR1 DFQATT, CDR2 SNEGSKA (reference sequence). Here the sequenced sample was PBMCs from the stem cell graft donor, taken from the stem cell graft. This receptor was taken from a human donor who donated a stem cell graft to a child with SCID. V and J are TRBV20-1 and TRBJ1-1; possible D gene TRBD1, 5 bases. The chain's CDR3 is CSARVGTSGAFF. Written as DNA, the CDR3 is TGCAGTGCTAGAGTCGGGACGTCTGGAGCTTTCTTT.